This T cell receptor (beta chain) was retrieved from a study of beta chain features in type 1 diabetes (dated by TCRdb to 2016 to 2018). Context from the whole study: Mean age, gender distribution, total cell number and subset yield did not differ between patients and healthy donors. A total of about 110,000,000 sorted cells were examined across all samples, and a strong correlation was observed between cell number per subset and RNA yield. In the study, TCRB repertoires of sorted circulating CD4+ T cell subsets from recently diagnosed type 1 diabetes patients were compared with those of matched healthy donors. Regulatory and stem cell-like memory subsets were isolated from only 8 patients and 8 healthy donors, whereas naive and central memory subsets came from all 28 donors.

In the case of this clone: The specificity of this receptor is unknown. No base-level quality is on record; no much larger clone is a single base apart.

From each donor, a single peripheral blood sample of 95 to 150 mL on average was drawn into heparinised tubes. A BD FACSAria II and a panel including CD45RO, CCR7, CD25, CD127, CD95 and CD27 were used to sort naive, central memory, regulatory and stem cell-like memory CD4+ T cells. Every sorted population had a purity above 95%. PBMCs were isolated right away by Lymphoprep density gradient centrifugation and were stained directly, without culture. Samples were stained and sorted in pairs, with one healthy donor and one patient per experiment, so that batch effects were minimized. The germline V gene yields LGHNT for CDR1 and FRNRAP for CDR2. The CDR3 sequence holds 15 residues, the cysteine and phenylalanine included. The sequence is cut down to CDR3 DNA, 45 bases in frame from base 1. V and J are truncated by 1 base and 4 bases respectively, leaving an intervening sequence of 12 bases. Summary of the overall study and its limitations: In all four CD4+ subsets, TCRB CDR3 length was moderately but significantly shorter in type 1 diabetes patients. At VDJ recombination sites, patients with type 1 diabetes made fewer insertions and deleted more nucleotides, a pattern implying thymic rearrangement abnormalities. Shorter templates might have been favored by PCR, but patient and control samples were amplified and corrected together, so both groups would have been affected equally by any skew. Because cDNA rather than genomic DNA was sequenced, highly expressing activated cells could have been over-represented, although no difference in activation and CD3 levels was found between groups. Naive, central memory and regulatory TCRB repertoires appeared more similar among patients than among healthy donors. Because small numbers of individuals were included in the HLA sub-analyses, any influence of HLA type on TCRB rearrangement was left unresolved.

All of the isolated RNA was reverse transcribed with the High Capacity cDNA Reverse Transcription Kit, so expressed TCRB transcripts were sequenced. Deep immunoSEQ sequencing was performed on naive, central memory and regulatory T cell samples, with an average of approximately 3.9 million total reads per sample. Sorted cells were lysed in RLT buffer and RNA was extracted with DNase-treated RNeasy Micro or Mini kits, depending on cell number. Each cell subset was processed separately to prevent cross-contamination, with patient and healthy donor samples processed together. Using the immunoSEQ multiplex PCR, TCRB sequences were amplified from cDNA into 87-bp fragments spanning the CDR3 region. The amplicons were sequenced using the Illumina HiSeq platform. Under the source paper's analysis protocol: PCR bias was computationally corrected using synthetic template baselines, reads within Hamming distance 2 were collapsed, and singletons that could not be merged were discarded. By aligning reads against IMGT, V, D and J genes, CDR3 length, and insertions or deletions at six rearrangement sites were assigned. Within each subset, clonotype counts were normalized to sorted cell number, and only after that were true diversity and Gini coefficients computed with the tcR R package. The overlap coefficient, calculated on TCRB nucleotide sequences, was used to measure repertoire sharing. TCRdb re-hosts the immuneACCESS table, in-frame sequences only. Its copies lack some clones; in the studies checked, an unresolved V gene accounts for under half of them, and the cause for the rest is not known. From that table come the V and J calls and clone size; the DNA was used to work out D and trimming. Counted in this sample were under 200,000 clones; 7.5% to 9.5% of them appeared once. Of the sample, approximately 2.2% falls within the top ten clones.

The chain is made from TRBV12-5 and TRBJ2-3; perhaps TRBD2 is the D gene, with 5 bases matching. Sequencing was performed on central memory CD4+ T cells from blood. The clonotype originates from a young woman in good health. DNA sequence: TGTGCTAGTGGTTTGGGACCTCCGGAGGCAGATACGCAGTATTTT. Its protein is CASGLGPPEADTQYF.